This T cell receptor beta chain was documented in a study of T cell responses to AZD1222 COVID-19 vaccine. Broader study findings: No repertoire was sampled before or during the peak T cell response, only after it. Donors were mostly white British, more females; clonal diversity possibly underestimated. Among vaccine-associated CD4 TCRs, coverage spanned spike, with dominance at 160-218 and 743-854. Compared with day 0, the breadth and depth of the Spike-specific TCR repertoire rose significantly after two doses of AZD1222.

Repertoires were generated with immunoSEQ multiplex PCR, while TCRdb's copy carries only in-frame clones and drops some. This sample has 84,000 or so clones, with roughly nine tenths found just once. As for this clone: Its target is unknown.

Germline V gene lookup returns CDR1 SNHLY and CDR2 FYNNEI. The CDR3 has 14 residues. The trim removed 6 bases at V and 5 bases at J, leaving 4 bases unmatched. This receptor was identified in an adult in good health. The source was peripheral blood, collected on day 0 of AZD1222 vaccination. J is TRBJ2-2 and V is TRBV2; 9 bases are a match to TRBD1. CDR3 DNA: TGTGCCAGCAGGGGGACAGGGAGAACCGGGGAGCTGTTTTTT. Translated: CASRGTGRTGELFF.